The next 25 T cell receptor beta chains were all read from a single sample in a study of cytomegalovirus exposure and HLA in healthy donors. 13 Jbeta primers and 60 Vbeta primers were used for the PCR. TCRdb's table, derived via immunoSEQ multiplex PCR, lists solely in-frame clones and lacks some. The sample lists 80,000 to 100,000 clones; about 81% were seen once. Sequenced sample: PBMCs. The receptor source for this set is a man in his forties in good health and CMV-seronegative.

The CDR3 DNA is TGTGCCAGCAGCCCTCGGACAGGGGCGAACACCGGGGAGCTGTTTTTT. This encodes CASSPRTGANTGELFF. The chain links TRBV5-4 to TRBJ2-2; 9 bases are a match to TRBD1. The CDR3 is 16 residues long. Germline CDR1 and CDR2: SGHNT and YYREEE (reference sequence). The V segment lost 4 bases and the J segment 0 bases; nucleotides outside the gene matches: 4.

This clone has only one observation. As DNA, the CDR3 is TGTGCCAGCAGTGTTCAGGGGGCCCACGAGCAGTACTTC. Its protein is CASSVQGAHEQYF. The chain joins TRBV2 to TRBJ2-7; 8 nucleotides match TRBD1. The trim removed 4 bases at V and 5 bases at J, leaving 4 bases unmatched. Germline assignment: CDR1 SNHLY and CDR2 FYNNEI. CDR3 size: 13 residues.

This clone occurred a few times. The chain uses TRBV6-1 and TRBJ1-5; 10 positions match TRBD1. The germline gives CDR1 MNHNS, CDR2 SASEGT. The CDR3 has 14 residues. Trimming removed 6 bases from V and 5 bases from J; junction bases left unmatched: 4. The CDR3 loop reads CASRPGQGYQPQHF. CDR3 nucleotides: TGTGCCAGCAGACCGGGACAGGGGTATCAGCCCCAGCATTTT.

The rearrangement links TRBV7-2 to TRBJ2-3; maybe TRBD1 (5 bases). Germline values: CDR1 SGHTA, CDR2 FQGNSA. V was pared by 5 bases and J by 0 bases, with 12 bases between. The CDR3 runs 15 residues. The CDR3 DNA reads TGTGCCAGCAGCCGAGACAGTCGTAGCACAGATACGCAGTATTTT. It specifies CASSRDSRSTDTQYF.

CDR3 DNA sequence: TGTGCCAGCAGTGTCGGGGGGGTCGAGGCCAAAAACATTCAGTACTTC. Its protein product is CASSVGGVEAKNIQYF. The rearrangement uses TRBV28 and TRBJ2-4, with 8 nucleotides matching TRBD2. The junction had 7 bases not matched to a gene; V was cut back by 5 bases and J by 1 base. From germline, CDR1 is MDHEN and CDR2 SYDVKM. The CDR3 contains 16 residues.

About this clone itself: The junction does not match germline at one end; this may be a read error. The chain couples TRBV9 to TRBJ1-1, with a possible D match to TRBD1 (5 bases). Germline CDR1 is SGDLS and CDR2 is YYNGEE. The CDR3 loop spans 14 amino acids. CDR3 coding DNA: TGTGCCGGCAGCGTAGGGTGGGGGGGCACTGAAGCTTTCTTT. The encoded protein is CAGSVGWGGTEAFF.

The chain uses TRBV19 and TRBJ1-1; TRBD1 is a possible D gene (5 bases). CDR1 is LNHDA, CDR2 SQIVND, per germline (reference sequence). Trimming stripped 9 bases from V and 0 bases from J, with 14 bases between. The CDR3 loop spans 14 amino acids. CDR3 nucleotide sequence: TGTGCCAGGTCGACAGAGTCTATGAACACTGAAGCTTTCTTT. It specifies CARSTESMNTEAFF.

The CDR3 spells CASSLIVDTEAFF. CDR3 in DNA: TGTGCCAGCAGTCTTATAGTAGACACTGAAGCTTTCTTT. The chain employs TRBV6-5 and TRBJ1-1; no firm D call. V lost 5 bases and J 3 bases, leaving 10 bases between the germline ends. CDR1 and CDR2 from the germline V gene are MNHEY and SVGAGI. This CDR3 has 13 amino acids.

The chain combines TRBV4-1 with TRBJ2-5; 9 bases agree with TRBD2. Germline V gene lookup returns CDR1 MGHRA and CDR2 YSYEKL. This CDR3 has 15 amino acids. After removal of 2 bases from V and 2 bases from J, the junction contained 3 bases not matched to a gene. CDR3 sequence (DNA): TGCGCCAGCAGCCAACTGACTAGCGGACAAGAGACCCAGTACTTC. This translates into CASSQLTSGQETQYF.

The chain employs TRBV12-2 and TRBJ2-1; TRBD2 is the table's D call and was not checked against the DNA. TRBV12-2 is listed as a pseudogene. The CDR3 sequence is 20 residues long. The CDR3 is CASRSRTSSRPKSSYNEQFF. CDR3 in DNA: TGTGCAAGTCGCTCACGGACTAGCAGCCGACCAAAGAGCTCCTACAATGAGCAGTTCTTC.

CDR3 loop: CASSTGEGTEAFF. CDR3 nucleotide sequence: TGTGCCAGCAGCACGGGGGAGGGGACTGAAGCTTTCTTT. The V gene is TRBV5-4, the J gene TRBJ1-1, with D tentatively TRBD1 (5 bases). V lost 4 bases to trimming and J lost 5 bases, with 12 bases between them. CDR3 size: 13 residues. The germline V gene has CDR1 SGHNT and CDR2 YYREEE (reference sequence).

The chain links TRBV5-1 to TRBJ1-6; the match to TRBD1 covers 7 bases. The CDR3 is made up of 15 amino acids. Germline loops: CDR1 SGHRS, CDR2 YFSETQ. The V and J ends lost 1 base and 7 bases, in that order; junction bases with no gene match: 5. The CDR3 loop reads CASSLTGDRNSPLHF. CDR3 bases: TGCGCCAGCAGCTTGACAGGGGACCGCAATTCACCCCTCCACTTT.

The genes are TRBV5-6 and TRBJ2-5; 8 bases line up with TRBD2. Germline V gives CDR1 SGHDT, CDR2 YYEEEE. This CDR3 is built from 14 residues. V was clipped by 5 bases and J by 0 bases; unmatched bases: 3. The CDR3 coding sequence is TGTGCCAGCAGAAGAGCGGGGGACCAAGAGACCCAGTACTTC. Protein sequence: CASRRAGDQETQYF.

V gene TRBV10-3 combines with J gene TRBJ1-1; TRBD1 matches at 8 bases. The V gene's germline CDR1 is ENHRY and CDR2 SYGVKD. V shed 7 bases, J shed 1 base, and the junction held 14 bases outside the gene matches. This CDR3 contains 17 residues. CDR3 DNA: TGTGCCATCAAGGCCGGGACAGGAATAAGGTCGAACACTGAAGCTTTCTTT. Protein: CAIKAGTGIRSNTEAFF.

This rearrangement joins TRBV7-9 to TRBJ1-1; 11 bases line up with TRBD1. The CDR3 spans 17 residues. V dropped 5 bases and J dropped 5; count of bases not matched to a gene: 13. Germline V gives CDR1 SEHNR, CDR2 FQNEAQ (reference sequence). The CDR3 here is CASSPHLGQGARTEAFF. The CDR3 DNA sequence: TGTGCCAGCAGCCCTCATCTCGGACAGGGGGCGCGGACTGAAGCTTTCTTT.

CDR3 coding DNA: TGCGCCAGCGAGCGACTTCGTTCAGAGACCCAGTACTTC. Residues: CASERLRSETQYF. This sequence joins TRBV10-2 and TRBJ2-5; no clear D gene. CDR3 length: 13 amino acids. The V end was cut by 8 bases, the J end by 4 bases, with 14 bases between. Germline V gives CDR1 WSHSY, CDR2 SAAADI.

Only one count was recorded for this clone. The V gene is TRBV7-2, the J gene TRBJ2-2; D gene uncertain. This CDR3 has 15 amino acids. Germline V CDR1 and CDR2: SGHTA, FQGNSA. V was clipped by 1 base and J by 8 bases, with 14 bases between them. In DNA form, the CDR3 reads TGTGCCAGCAGCTTAGGAGCCACTTCGCCTGGGGAGCTGTTTTTT. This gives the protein CASSLGATSPGELFF.

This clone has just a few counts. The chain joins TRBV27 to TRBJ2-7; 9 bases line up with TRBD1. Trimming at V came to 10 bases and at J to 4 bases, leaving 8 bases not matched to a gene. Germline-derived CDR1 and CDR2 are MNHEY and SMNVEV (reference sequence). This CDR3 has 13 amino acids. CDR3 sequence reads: CATRTGEKYEQYF. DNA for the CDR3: TGTGCCACAAGGACAGGGGAGAAGTACGAGCAGTACTTC.

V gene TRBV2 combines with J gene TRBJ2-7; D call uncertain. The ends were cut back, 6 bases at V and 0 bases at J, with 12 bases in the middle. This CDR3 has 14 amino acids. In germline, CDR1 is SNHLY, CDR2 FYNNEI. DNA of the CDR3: TGTGCCAGCAGGGAGTTGGTCCTCTCCTACGAGCAGTACTTC. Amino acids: CASRELVLSYEQYF.

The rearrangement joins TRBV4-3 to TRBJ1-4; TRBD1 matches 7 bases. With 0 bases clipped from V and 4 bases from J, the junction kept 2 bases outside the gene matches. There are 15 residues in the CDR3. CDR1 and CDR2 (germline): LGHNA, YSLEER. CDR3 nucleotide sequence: TGCGCCAGCAGCCAAGAAGGGACAGTTAATGAAAAACTGTTTTTT. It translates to CASSQEGTVNEKLFF.

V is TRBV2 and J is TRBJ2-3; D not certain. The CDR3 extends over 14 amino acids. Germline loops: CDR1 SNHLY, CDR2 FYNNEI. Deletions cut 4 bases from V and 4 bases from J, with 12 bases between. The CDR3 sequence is CASSGPVIADTQYF. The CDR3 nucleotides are TGTGCCAGCAGTGGGCCCGTAATTGCAGATACGCAGTATTTT.

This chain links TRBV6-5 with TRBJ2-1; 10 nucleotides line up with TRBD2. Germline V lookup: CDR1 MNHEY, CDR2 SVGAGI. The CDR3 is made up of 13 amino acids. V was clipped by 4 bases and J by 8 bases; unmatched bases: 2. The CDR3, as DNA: TGTGCCAGCAGTTGGACTAGCGGCTATGAGCAGTTCTTC. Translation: CASSWTSGYEQFF.

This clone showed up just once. Written as DNA, the CDR3 is TGTGCCAGTAGTATCCAGGGCCCTCCAGCCTACGAGCAGTACTTC. Amino acid sequence: CASSIQGPPAYEQYF. The chain has TRBV19 and TRBJ2-7, with D tentatively TRBD1 (5 bases). CDR3 length: 15 amino acids. Germline V gene sequence: CDR1 LNHDA, CDR2 SQIVND (reference sequence). V was pared by 3 bases and J by 2 bases, with 14 bases between.

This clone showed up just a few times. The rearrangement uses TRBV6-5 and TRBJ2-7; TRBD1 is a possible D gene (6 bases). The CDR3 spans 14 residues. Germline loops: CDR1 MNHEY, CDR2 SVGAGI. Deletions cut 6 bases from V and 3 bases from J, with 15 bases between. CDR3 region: CASRGQSSVYEQYF. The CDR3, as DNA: TGTGCCAGCAGAGGACAGTCATCGGTCTACGAGCAGTACTTC.

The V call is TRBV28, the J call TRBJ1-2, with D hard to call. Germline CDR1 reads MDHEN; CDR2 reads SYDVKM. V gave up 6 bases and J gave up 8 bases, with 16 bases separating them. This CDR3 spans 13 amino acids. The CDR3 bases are TGTGCCAGCAGCCAAGAGAGGGCCCGAGGCTACACCTTC. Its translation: CASSQERARGYTF.